The 21 T cell receptor beta chains below come from one sample, sequenced in a study of Graves' ophthalmopathy and Graves' hyperthyroidism. CDR3 regions of TCR beta were amplified from RNA transcripts. RT-PCR with HTBI primers came first, then second-round multiplex PCR. TCRdb reprocessed the multiplex PCR reads via MiXCR and lists one record per CDR3 protein. Of about 210,000 distinct CDR3 sequences in the sample, 25% to 30% were seen once. Sequenced material: peripheral blood. The source of these receptors is a man aged 45-65 years with Graves' ophthalmopathy.

The count of this clonotype is one. This chain connects TRBV6-2 or TRBV6-3 to TRBJ1-6; D gene unclear. This CDR3 has 15 residues. V lost 8 bases, J lost 6 bases, and 17 bases lay in between. Germline CDR1 MNHEY, CDR2 SVGEGT. The CDR3 here is CASARDRKSNSPLHF. CDR3 nucleotide sequence: TGTGCCAGCGCCCGCGACCGGAAAAGTAATTCACCCCTCCACTTT.

This clonotype was counted at least ten times. The genes are TRBV28 and TRBJ1-3; no clear D gene. This CDR3 is 14 amino acids long. V lost 8 bases to trimming and J lost 0 bases, with 11 bases between them. CDR1 is MDHEN and CDR2 is SYDVKM in the germline V gene. DNA of the CDR3: TGTGCCAGCCGCAGTTCAAGCTCTGGAAACACCATATATTTT. As protein: CASRSSSSGNTIYF.

This clonotype was observed many times. The chain combines TRBV10-3 with TRBJ2-7, with a tentative D call TRBD2 (6 bases). This CDR3 has 13 residues. Germline loops: CDR1 ENHRY, CDR2 SYGVKD. Trimming cost V 4 bases and J 0 bases, with 7 bases left between them. CDR3: CAISGLGSYEQYF. The CDR3 region has the DNA TGTGCCATCAGTGGACTAGGCTCCTACGAGCAGTACTTC.

The rearrangement uses TRBV6-2 or TRBV6-3 and TRBJ1-1; weak D call: TRBD1 (6 bases). Germline loops: CDR1 MNHEY, CDR2 SVGEGT. V lost 6 bases, J lost 6 bases, and 8 bases lay in between. The length of the CDR3 is 11 residues. CDR3: CASRQGSEAFF. DNA for the CDR3: TGTGCCAGCAGGCAGGGGTCTGAAGCTTTCTTT.

The chain couples TRBV6-1 to TRBJ1-1; D gene uncertain. This CDR3 spans 14 amino acids. The V gene's germline CDR1 is MNHNS and CDR2 SASEGT. Deletions cut 0 bases from V and 2 bases from J, with 7 bases between. The CDR3 coding sequence is TGTGCCAGCAGTGAAGCGGTCGGTAACACTGAAGCTTTCTTT. It is translated as CASSEAVGNTEAFF.

This clonotype was detected ten times or more. This chain uses TRBV12-3 or TRBV12-4 with TRBJ1-1; D gene uncertain. V was trimmed by 6 bases and J by 4 bases, leaving 12 bases between them. The CDR3 extends over 13 amino acids. CDR3: CASRTRPATEAFF. The CDR3 DNA sequence: TGTGCCAGCAGAACAAGGCCGGCCACTGAAGCTTTCTTT.

This clonotype showed up many times. The chain carries TRBV28 and TRBJ1-1, with 10 positions matching TRBD1. V gave up 2 bases and J gave up 4 bases; unmatched junction bases: 4. The CDR3 runs to 15 residues. The germline V gene encodes CDR1 MDHEN and CDR2 SYDVKM. The CDR3 here is CASSLPRTGGTEAFF. CDR3 bases: TGTGCCAGCAGTTTACCCCGGACAGGGGGCACTGAAGCTTTCTTT.

This clonotype was counted ten times or more. The chain couples TRBV28 to TRBJ1-1; TRBD1 matches at 7 bases. V shed 4 bases, J shed 5 bases, and the junction held 4 bases outside the gene matches. The CDR3 is 13 amino acids. Germline CDR1 reads MDHEN; CDR2 reads SYDVKM. CDR3 coding DNA: TGTGCCAGCAGTTCCCCAGGGGGTACTGAAGCTTTCTTT. The encoded protein is CASSSPGGTEAFF.

This clonotype was counted ten times or more. This chain links TRBV7-3 with TRBJ2-2; 7 positions agree with TRBD1. The V gene end was trimmed by 2 bases and the J gene end by 7 bases; junction bases not matched to a gene: 1. The germline V gene encodes CDR1 SGHTA and CDR2 FQGTGA. The length of the CDR3 is 13 residues. CDR3 region: CASSLDRVGELFF. The CDR3 nucleotides are TGTGCCAGCAGCTTAGACAGGGTCGGGGAGCTGTTTTTT.

There are many counts of this clonotype. V is TRBV7-2 and J is TRBJ1-5, with unresolved D. Trimming left V 5 bases short and J 9 bases short, with 14 bases between. The CDR3 covers 13 residues. CDR1 is SGHTA, CDR2 FQGNSA, per germline. The CDR3 region is CASSVRSARPQHF. CDR3 coding DNA: TGTGCCAGCAGCGTCCGATCGGCCCGGCCCCAGCATTTT. The whole variable domain, filled in from reference TRBV7-2 and TRBJ1-5, reads GAGVSQSPSNKVTEKGKDVELRCDPISGHTALYWYRQSLGQGLEFLIYFQGNSAPDKSGLPSDRFSAERTGGSVSTLTIQRTQQEDSAVYLCASSVRSARPQHFGDGTRLSIL.

The V call is TRBV6-1, the J call TRBJ2-7; 8 nucleotides agree with TRBD1. J gave up 5 bases and V 6 bases, and 6 bases lay outside the gene matches. This CDR3 spans 13 amino acids. Germline values: CDR1 MNHNS, CDR2 SASEGT. The CDR3 region is CASRRDRLHEQYF. The CDR3 nucleotides are TGTGCCAGCAGACGGGACAGGTTACACGAGCAGTACTTC.

Many counts were recorded for this clonotype. The chain joins TRBV27 to TRBJ1-1; D is unclear. Germline V gene data show CDR1 as MNHEY and CDR2 as SMNVEV (reference sequence). Between the trimmed V and J ends, which lost 5 bases and 0 bases, there was a span of 16 bases. The CDR3 runs to 16 residues. This CDR3 is CASSPSSNGLNTEAFF. CDR3 coding DNA: TGTGCCAGCAGTCCTTCGAGCAACGGACTGAACACTGAAGCTTTCTTT.

The chain carries TRBV6-2 or TRBV6-3 and TRBJ1-1; 7 bases fit TRBD1. CDR1 MNHEY and CDR2 SVGEGT come from the germline V gene. This CDR3 is 18 amino acids long. Unmatched junction bases numbered 11, after V lost 0 bases and J lost 1 base. The CDR3 DNA follows: TGTGCCAGCAGTTACTCCATGACGACAGGGAAATCGAACACTGAAGCTTTCTTT. Its translation is CASSYSMTTGKSNTEAFF.

The table lists this clonotype with many counts. This chain joins TRBV11-2 and TRBJ1-2; no clear D. There are 15 residues in the CDR3. Looked up from germline, CDR1 is SGHAT and CDR2 is FQNNGV. The germline V and J ends were trimmed by 0 bases and 7 bases, with 15 bases remaining between them. The CDR3 spells CASSLDSPALGGYTF. CDR3 DNA: TGTGCCAGCAGCTTAGATTCCCCAGCCTTGGGTGGCTACACCTTC.

The sample holds many counts of this clonotype. This rearrangement joins TRBV28 to TRBJ1-5; 8 positions match TRBD1. Unmatched junction bases numbered 7, after V lost 3 bases and J lost 3 bases. The CDR3 is 16 residues long. Germline V CDR1 and CDR2: MDHEN, SYDVKM. CDR3 DNA sequence: TGTGCCAGCAGTTTTGGACAGGGAACCGTCAATCAGCCCCAGCATTTT. Translated, it gives CASSFGQGTVNQPQHF.

This clonotype was counted at least ten times. The chain couples TRBV13 to TRBJ2-5; the match to TRBD1 covers 9 bases. The junction had 6 bases not matched to a gene; V was cut back by 5 bases and J by 5 bases. Germline V gene data show CDR1 as PRHDT and CDR2 as FYEKMQ (reference sequence). The CDR3 length is 14 residues. The CDR3: CASSLGQGEETQYF. DNA of the CDR3: TGTGCCAGCAGCCTGGGACAGGGAGAGGAGACCCAGTACTTC.

The chain employs TRBV27 and TRBJ1-6; D not resolved. This CDR3 has 15 residues. Germline CDR1 is MNHEY and CDR2 is SMNVEV (reference sequence). V was shortened by 5 bases and J by 1 base, with 9 bases between the two germline ends. The DNA of the CDR3 is TGTGCCAGCAGTCCGCTGGCTTCCTATAATTCACCCCTCCACTTT. It encodes CASSPLASYNSPLHF.

This clonotype came up many times. The chain has TRBV4-3 and TRBJ2-5, with TRBD2 matching 9 bases. The J segment lost 4 bases and the V segment lost 2 bases, leaving 5 bases of the junction unmatched. Germline V lookup: CDR1 LGHNA, CDR2 YSLEER. The CDR3 extends over 15 amino acids. The CDR3 sequence: CASSQHRGRGETQYF. The CDR3 DNA reads TGCGCCAGCAGCCAACATCGCGGGAGGGGAGAGACCCAGTACTTC.

This clonotype has ten or more counts. One end of the junction fails to match germline, which may point to a read error. This chain joins TRBV12-3 or TRBV12-4 and TRBJ1-6; the D gene is possibly TRBD1 (6 bases). The CDR3 runs to 14 residues. CDR3 residues: CASTRGGDNSPPHF. The CDR3 DNA sequence: TGTGCCAGCACCAGGGGAGGGGATAATTCACCCCCCCACTTT.

This clonotype was observed a few times. This chain links TRBV6-2 or TRBV6-3 with TRBJ1-1; D gene unclear. Germline-derived CDR1 and CDR2 are MNHEY and SVGEGT. The CDR3 has 13 residues. V shed 6 bases and J shed 1 base, with 9 bases lying between them. CDR3 in amino acids: CASRNDGNTEAFF. CDR3 DNA: TGTGCCAGCAGGAACGACGGGAACACTGAAGCTTTCTTT.

This clonotype came up many times. The CDR3 loop reads CASSLGPIVSGGTEAFF. The DNA for the CDR3 is TGTGCCAGCAGCTTAGGACCGATTGTCTCCGGGGGCACTGAAGCTTTCTTT. This sequence joins TRBV7-2 and TRBJ1-1; tentative D call: TRBD1 (5 bases). The CDR3 contains 17 residues. Trimming removed 1 base at V and 4 bases at J, with 19 bases between. Germline assignment: CDR1 SGHTA and CDR2 FQGNSA. Full variable domain (outside the CDR3, taken from reference TRBV7-2 and TRBJ1-1): GAGVSQSPSNKVTEKGKDVELRCDPISGHTALYWYRQSLGQGLEFLIYFQGNSAPDKSGLPSDRFSAERTGGSVSTLTIQRTQQEDSAVYLCASSLGPIVSGGTEAFFGQGTRLTVV.